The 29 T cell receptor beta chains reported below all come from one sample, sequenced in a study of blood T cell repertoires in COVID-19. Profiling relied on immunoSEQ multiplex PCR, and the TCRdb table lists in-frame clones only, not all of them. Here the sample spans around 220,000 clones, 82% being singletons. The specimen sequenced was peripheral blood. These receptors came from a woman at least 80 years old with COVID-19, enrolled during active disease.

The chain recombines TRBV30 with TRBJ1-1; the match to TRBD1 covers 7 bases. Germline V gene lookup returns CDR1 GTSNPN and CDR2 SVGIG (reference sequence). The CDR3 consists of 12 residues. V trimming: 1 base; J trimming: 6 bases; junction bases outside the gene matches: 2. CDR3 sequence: CAWSDRGSEAFF. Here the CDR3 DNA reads TGTGCCTGGAGTGACAGGGGATCTGAAGCTTTCTTT.

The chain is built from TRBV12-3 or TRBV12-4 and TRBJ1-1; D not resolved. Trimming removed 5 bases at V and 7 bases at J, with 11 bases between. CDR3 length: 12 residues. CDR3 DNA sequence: TGTGCCAGCAGTGAGAACGCCTATGAAGCTTTCTTT. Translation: CASSENAYEAFF.

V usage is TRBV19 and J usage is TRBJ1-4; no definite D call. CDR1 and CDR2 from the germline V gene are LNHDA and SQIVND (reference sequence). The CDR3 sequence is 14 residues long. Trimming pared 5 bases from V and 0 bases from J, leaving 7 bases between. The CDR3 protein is CASSLSATNEKLFF. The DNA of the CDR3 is TGTGCCAGTAGTTTGAGCGCAACTAATGAAAAACTGTTTTTT.

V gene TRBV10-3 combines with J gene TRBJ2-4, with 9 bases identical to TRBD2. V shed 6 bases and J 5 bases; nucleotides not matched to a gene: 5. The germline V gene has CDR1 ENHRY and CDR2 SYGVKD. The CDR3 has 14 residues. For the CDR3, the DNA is TGTGCCATCAGGGACTCTAGCGGGGAAAACATTCAGTACTTC. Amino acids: CAIRDSSGENIQYF.

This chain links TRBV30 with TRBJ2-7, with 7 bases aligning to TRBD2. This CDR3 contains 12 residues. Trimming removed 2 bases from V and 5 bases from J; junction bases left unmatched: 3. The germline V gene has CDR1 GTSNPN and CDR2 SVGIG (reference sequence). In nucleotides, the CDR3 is TGTGCCTGGAGTCCGGCGGGGGACGAGCAGTACTTC. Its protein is CAWSPAGDEQYF.

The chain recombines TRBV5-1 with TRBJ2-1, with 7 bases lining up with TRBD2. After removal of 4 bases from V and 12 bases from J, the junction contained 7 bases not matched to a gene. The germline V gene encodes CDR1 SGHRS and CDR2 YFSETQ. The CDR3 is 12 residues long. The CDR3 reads CASSRGTMGQFF. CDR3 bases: TGCGCCAGCAGCCGGGGGACTATGGGGCAGTTCTTC.

The DNA for the CDR3 is TGCGCCAGCAGCCAAGTTCTGCTTCGGGGGGATACGCAGTATTTT. This encodes CASSQVLLRGDTQYF. V and J are TRBV4-1 and TRBJ2-3, with a possible D match to TRBD2 (6 bases). The germline V and J ends were trimmed by 1 base and 6 bases, with 14 bases remaining between them. The V gene's germline CDR1 is MGHRA and CDR2 YSYEKL. The CDR3 is 15 residues long.

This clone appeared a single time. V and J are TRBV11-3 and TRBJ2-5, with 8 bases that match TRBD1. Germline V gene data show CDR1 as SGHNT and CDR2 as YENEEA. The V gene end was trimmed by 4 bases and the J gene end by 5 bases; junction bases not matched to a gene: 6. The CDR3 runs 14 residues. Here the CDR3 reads CASSSGQGGETQYF. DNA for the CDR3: TGTGCCAGCAGCTCCGGACAGGGAGGCGAGACCCAGTACTTC.

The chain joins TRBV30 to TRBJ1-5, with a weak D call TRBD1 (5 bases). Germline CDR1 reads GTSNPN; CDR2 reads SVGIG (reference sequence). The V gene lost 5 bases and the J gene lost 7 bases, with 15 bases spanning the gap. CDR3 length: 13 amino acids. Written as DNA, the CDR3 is TGTGCCTGGGCGACAGATTTGCGACAGCCCCAGCATTTT. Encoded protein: CAWATDLRQPQHF.

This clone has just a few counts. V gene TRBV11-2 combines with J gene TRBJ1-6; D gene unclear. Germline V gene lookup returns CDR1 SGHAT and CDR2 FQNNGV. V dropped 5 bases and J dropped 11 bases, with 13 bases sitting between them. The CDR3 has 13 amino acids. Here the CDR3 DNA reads TGTGCCAGCAGCCCCGGAGGAGGGACACCCCTCCACTTT. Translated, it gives CASSPGGGTPLHF.

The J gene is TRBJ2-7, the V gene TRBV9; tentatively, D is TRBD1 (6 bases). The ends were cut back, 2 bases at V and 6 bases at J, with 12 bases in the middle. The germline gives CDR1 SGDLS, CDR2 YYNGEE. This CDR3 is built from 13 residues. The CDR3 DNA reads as TGTGCCAGCAGCGTGATATTAGGGGGCGAGCAGTACTTC. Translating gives CASSVILGGEQYF. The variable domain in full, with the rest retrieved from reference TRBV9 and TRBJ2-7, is DSGVTQTPKHLITATGQRVTLRCSPRSGDLSVYWYQQSLDQGLQFLIQYYNGEERAKGNILERFSAQQFPDLHSELNLSSLELGDSALYFCASSVILGGEQYFGPGTRLTVT.

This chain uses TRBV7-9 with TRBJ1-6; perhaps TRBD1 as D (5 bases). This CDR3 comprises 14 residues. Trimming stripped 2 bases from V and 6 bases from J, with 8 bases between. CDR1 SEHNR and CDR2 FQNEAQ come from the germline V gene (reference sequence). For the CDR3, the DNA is TGTGCCAGCAGCTTACGACAGCCTAATTCACCCCTCCACTTT. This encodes CASSLRQPNSPLHF.

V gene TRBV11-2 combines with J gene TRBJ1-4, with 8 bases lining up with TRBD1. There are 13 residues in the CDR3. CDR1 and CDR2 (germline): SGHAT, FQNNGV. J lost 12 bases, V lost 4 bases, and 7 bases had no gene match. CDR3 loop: CASSSWTGIELFF. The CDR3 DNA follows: TGTGCCAGCAGCTCGTGGACAGGGATCGAACTGTTTTTT. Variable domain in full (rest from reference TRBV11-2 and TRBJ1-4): EAGVAQSPRYKIIEKRQSVAFWCNPISGHATLYWYQQILGQGPKLLIQFQNNGVVDDSQLPKDRFSAERLKGVDSTLKIQPAKLEDSAVYLCASSSWTGIELFFGSGTQLSVL.

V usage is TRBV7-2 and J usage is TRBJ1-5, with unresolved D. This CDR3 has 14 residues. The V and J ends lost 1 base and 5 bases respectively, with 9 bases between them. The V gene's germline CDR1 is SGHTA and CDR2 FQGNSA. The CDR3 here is CASSLDGGHQPQHF. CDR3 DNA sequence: TGTGCCAGCAGCTTAGACGGCGGGCATCAGCCCCAGCATTTT.

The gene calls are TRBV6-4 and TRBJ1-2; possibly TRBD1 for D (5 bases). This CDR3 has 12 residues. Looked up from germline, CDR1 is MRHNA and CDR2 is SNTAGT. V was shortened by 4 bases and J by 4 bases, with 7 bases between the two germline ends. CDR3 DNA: TGTGCCAGCAGTGCCCAGGGCTATGGCTACACCTTC. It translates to CASSAQGYGYTF.

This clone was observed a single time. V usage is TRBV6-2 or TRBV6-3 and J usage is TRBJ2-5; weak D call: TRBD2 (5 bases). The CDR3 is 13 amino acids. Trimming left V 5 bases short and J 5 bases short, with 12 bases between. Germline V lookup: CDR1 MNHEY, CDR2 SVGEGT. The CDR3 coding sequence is TGTGCCAGCAGTCATAGCGAGGCCGAGACCCAGTACTTC. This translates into CASSHSEAETQYF.

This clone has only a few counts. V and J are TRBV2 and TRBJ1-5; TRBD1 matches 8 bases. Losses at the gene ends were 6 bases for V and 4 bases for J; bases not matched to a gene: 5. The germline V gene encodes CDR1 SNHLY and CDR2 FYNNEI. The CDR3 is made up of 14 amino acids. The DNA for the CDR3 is TGTGCCAGCAGCCCACAGGGGGGGAATCAGCCCCAGCATTTT. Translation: CASSPQGGNQPQHF.

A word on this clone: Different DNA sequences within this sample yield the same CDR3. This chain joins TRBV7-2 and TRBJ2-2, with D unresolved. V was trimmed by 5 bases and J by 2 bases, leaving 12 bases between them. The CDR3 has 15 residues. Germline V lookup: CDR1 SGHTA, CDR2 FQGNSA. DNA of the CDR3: TGTGCCAGCAGCCAGCGCAGCCCAAACACCGGGGAGCTGTTTTTT. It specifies CASSQRSPNTGELFF.

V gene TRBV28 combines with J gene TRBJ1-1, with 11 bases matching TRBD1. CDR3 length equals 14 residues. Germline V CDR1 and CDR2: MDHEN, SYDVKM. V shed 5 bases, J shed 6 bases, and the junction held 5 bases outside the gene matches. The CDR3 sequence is CASSQDRGPAEAFF. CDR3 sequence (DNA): TGTGCCAGCAGTCAGGACAGGGGGCCCGCTGAAGCTTTCTTT.

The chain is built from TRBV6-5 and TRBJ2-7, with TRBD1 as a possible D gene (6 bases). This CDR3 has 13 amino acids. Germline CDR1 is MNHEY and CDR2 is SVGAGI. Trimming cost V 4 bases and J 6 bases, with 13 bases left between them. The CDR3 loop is CASSLSGVAEQYF. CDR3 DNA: TGTGCCAGCAGTTTATCAGGGGTAGCCGAGCAGTACTTC.

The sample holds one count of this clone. The CDR3 nucleotides are TGTGCCACCAGTGACGCCGGGGAGGGCTACACCTTC. Translation: CATSDAGEGYTF. The chain recombines TRBV24-1 with TRBJ1-2, with no clear D. V gave up 4 bases and J gave up 8 bases, with 10 bases separating them. This CDR3 has 12 amino acids. Germline V gene lookup returns CDR1 KGHDR and CDR2 SFDVKD.

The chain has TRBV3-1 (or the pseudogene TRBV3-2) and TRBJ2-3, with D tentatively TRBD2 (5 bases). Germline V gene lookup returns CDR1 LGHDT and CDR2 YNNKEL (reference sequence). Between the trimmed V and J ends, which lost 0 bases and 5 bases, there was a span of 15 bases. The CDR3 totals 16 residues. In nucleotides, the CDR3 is TGTGCCAGCAGCCAAGATTTGAGGGCCCGCGTAGATACGCAGTATTTT. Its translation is CASSQDLRARVDTQYF.

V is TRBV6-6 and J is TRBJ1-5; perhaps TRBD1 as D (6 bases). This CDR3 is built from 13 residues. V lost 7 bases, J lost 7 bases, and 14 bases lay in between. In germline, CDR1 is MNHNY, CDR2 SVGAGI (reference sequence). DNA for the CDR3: TGTGCCAGCACCGAACAGGGAGTGCAGCCCCAGCATTTT. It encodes CASTEQGVQPQHF.

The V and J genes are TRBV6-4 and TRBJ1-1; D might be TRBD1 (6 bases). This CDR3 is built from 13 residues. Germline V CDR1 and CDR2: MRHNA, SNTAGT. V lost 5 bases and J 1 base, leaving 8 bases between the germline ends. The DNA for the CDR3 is TGTGCCAGCAGTCACAGGGAGAACACTGAAGCTTTCTTT. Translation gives CASSHRENTEAFF.

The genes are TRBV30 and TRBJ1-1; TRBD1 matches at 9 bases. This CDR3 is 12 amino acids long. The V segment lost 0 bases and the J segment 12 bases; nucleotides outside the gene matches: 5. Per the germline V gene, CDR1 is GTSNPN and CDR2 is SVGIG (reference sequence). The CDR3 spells CAWSVTQGATFF. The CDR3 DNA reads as TGTGCCTGGAGTGTAACACAGGGGGCGACTTTCTTT.

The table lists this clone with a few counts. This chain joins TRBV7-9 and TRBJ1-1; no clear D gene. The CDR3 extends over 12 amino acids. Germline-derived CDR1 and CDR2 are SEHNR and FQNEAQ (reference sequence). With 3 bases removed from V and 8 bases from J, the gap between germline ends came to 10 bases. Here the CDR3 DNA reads TGTGCCAGCAGCTTGGTGAGCGAGGAAGCTTTCTTT. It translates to CASSLVSEEAFF.

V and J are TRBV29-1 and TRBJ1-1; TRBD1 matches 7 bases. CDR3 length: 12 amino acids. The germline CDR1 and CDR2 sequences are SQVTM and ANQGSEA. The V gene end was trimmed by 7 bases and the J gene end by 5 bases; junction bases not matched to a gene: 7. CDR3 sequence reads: CSGYRGGTEAFF. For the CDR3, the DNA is TGCAGCGGATACAGGGGAGGAACTGAAGCTTTCTTT.

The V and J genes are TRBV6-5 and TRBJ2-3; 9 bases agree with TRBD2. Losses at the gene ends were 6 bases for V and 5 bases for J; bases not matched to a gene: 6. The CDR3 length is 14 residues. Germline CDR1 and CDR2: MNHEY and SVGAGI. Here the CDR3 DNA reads TGTGCCAGCAGCCAGCGGGAGGCCAGAGATACGCAGTATTTT. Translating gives CASSQREARDTQYF.

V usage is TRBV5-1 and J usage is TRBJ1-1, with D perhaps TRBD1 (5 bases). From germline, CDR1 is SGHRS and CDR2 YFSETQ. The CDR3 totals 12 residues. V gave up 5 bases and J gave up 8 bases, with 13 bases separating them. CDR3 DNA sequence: TGCGCCAGCAGTCACGGGGGACCGGAAGCTTTCTTT. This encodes CASSHGGPEAFF.